These T cell receptor beta chains were read from a single sample in a study of cytomegalovirus exposure and HLA in healthy donors. Some clones are missing from TCRdb's copy, which holds only in-frame ones; the method was immunoSEQ multiplex PCR. Found here are just over 150,000 clones, about three quarters of them singletons; the top ten hold under 4%. The specimen was PBMCs. The source of these receptors is a woman between 40 and 50 years old in good health and CMV-seronegative. Each CDR3 is given with its conserved first and last residue. D genes are given only for firm matches. Size values are once, few and many counts, or a class for expanded clones, and some rows have none.

TRBJ1-6	-	TRBV10-3	-	TGTGCCATCAGTGAGCCACCCGGGAGACTCGGAGGGATTTATAATTCACCCCTCCACTTT	CAISEPPGRLGGIYNSPLHF
TRBJ2-2	-	TRBV5-1	-	TGCGCCAGCAGAAGGGAAGGACTCACGAACACCGGGGAGCTGTTTTTT	CASRREGLTNTGELFF
TRBJ1-6	-	TRBV2	-	TGTGCCAGCAGTTTCCGGCCTAACGGGGGCTATAATTCACCCCTCCACTTT	CASSFRPNGGYNSPLHF
TRBJ2-7	-	TRBV19	-	TGTGCCAGTAGTATACAGGTTACCAGCTCCTACGAGCAGTACTTC	CASSIQVTSSYEQYF
TRBJ2-7	-	TRBV19	-	TGTGCCAGTAGTATACAGGGCCGGCAGTACTTC	CASSIQGRQYF
TRBJ1-4	-	TRBV28	TRBD1	TGTGCCAGCAGTTTGCCCACAGGGGGCAGGGAAAAACTGTTTTTT	CASSLPTGGREKLFF
TRBJ1-1	once	TRBV11-2	-	TGTGCCAGCAGCTTGGGGGCGAACACTGAAGCTTTCTTT	CASSLGANTEAFF
TRBJ2-3	-	TRBV28	TRBD1	TGTGCCAGCAGTTTCCAGGGGGCGAAGGCAGATACGCAGTATTTT	CASSFQGAKADTQYF
TRBJ2-2	-	TRBV5-1	-	TGCGCCAGCAGCTCTCCAGGGGGGCAGTTCGGGGAGCTGTTTTTT	CASSSPGGQFGELFF
TRBJ1-1	-	TRBV5-1	-	TGCGCCAGCAGCACCGGGACAAGAGCGTCCGAAGCTTTCTTT	CASSTGTRASEAFF
TRBJ1-2	-	TRBV2	-	TGTGCCAGCAGTGCGCAGGGGTCAGGGTACTATGGCTACACCTTC	CASSAQGSGYYGYTF
TRBJ2-7	-	TRBV5-4	TRBD1	TGTGCCAGCAGCGTAGGAGGACAGGGGACCTACGAGCAGTACTTC	CASSVGGQGTYEQYF
TRBJ1-4	-	TRBV6-5	-	TGTGCCAGCAGCCCCCGGGGGTTAGATGAAAAACTGTTTTTT	CASSPRGLDEKLFF
TRBJ2-1	-	TRBV6-5	TRBD2	TGTGCCAGCAAGGAGGATAGCGGGGGTGGCGAGCAGTTCTTC	CASKEDSGGGEQFF
TRBJ2-7	few	TRBV4-2	-	TGTGCCAGCAGCCAAGGACAACAGTACTCCTACGAGCAGTACTTC	CASSQGQQYSYEQYF
TRBJ2-3	-	TRBV5-1	-	TGCGCCAGCAGCTTTGAGGGAACAGATACGCAGTATTTT	CASSFEGTDTQYF
TRBJ2-7	-	TRBV27	-	TGTGCCAGCAGTTCCCCACCGGGATACTACGAGCAGTACTTC	CASSSPPGYYEQYF
TRBJ1-1	-	TRBV6-1	-	TGTGCCAGCAGTGAATTCGGGAGGGAGGGGCCAGAAGCTTTCTTT	CASSEFGREGPEAFF
TRBJ1-2	few	TRBV18	-	TGTGCCAGCTCACCATTAGAGGAGGGGTATGGCTACACCTTC	CASSPLEEGYGYTF
TRBJ1-2	-	TRBV5-1	-	TGCGCCAGCAGCTTGAATGGCCAGGACTATGGCTACACCTTC	CASSLNGQDYGYTF
TRBJ1-2	-	TRBV6-1	TRBD1	TGTGCCTCGCTTACAACAGGGGGCATGTACTATGGCTACACCTTC	CASLTTGGMYYGYTF
TRBJ2-7	-	TRBV11-3	TRBD2	TGTGCCAGCAGCTTAGAGGGAGGGCTGCTGCACTTC	CASSLEGGLLHF
TRBJ2-3	-	TRBV6-6	TRBD2	TGTGCCAGCGTAGCGGGGGGGCAAGATACGCAGTATTTT	CASVAGGQDTQYF
TRBJ2-7	-	TRBV11-2	-	TGTGCCAGCAGTTATAACTACGAGCAGTACTTC	CASSYNYEQYF
TRBJ1-4	-	TRBV5-1	TRBD1	TGCGCCAGCAGCTTGAACAGGGGAAATGAAAAACTGTTTTTT	CASSLNRGNEKLFF
TRBJ2-7	-	TRBV28	-	TGTGCCAGCAGTCCCCGTCCGGGTCCCTACGAGCAGTACTTC	CASSPRPGPYEQYF
TRBJ1-4	-	TRBV11-1	TRBD1	TGTGCCAGCAGCCTGACAGGGTTCGGGGGAAAACTGTTTTTT	CASSLTGFGGKLFF
TRBJ2-7	-	TRBV7-9	-	TGTGCCAGCAGCTTAGCCCACGAGCAGTACTTC	CASSLAHEQYF
TRBJ2-5	-	TRBV5-1	TRBD1	TGCGCCAGCAGGGCGCAGGGGGCTGGGGAGACCCAGTACTTC	CASRAQGAGETQYF
TRBJ2-1	-	TRBV18	TRBD2	TGTGCCAGCTCACCACCAAGCGGGGGGCATAGCTCCTACAATGAGCAGTTCTTC	CASSPPSGGHSSYNEQFF
TRBJ1-1	-	TRBV6-5	TRBD1	TGTGCCAGCAGTTATCAGGGGGCAGGAGTCGAAGCTTTCTTT	CASSYQGAGVEAFF
TRBJ2-7	-	TRBV10-1	TRBD2	TGCGCCAGCAGTGAAACTAGCGGGCCTGCCTACGAGCAGTACTTC	CASSETSGPAYEQYF
TRBJ1-2	-	TRBV19	-	TGTGCCAGTAGTATAGGCGGAGTCCCTAACTATGGCTACACCTTC	CASSIGGVPNYGYTF
TRBJ1-2	-	TRBV5-1	TRBD1	TGCGCCAGCAGCTTGGGACAGGGGTATGACTATGGCTACACCTTC	CASSLGQGYDYGYTF
TRBJ2-1	-	TRBV5-4	-	TGTGCCAGCCGAGAGTACAATGAGCAGTTCTTC	CASREYNEQFF
TRBJ2-3	-	TRBV15	TRBD1	TGTGCCACCAGCAGAGATCTCCTTTTGGACAGGGGCACAGATACGCAGTATTTT	CATSRDLLLDRGTDTQYF
TRBJ1-4	once	TRBV29-1	TRBD1	TGCAGCGTTACATACGGGGGGGCAGGGGGGCGGTCAGAGGAAAAACTGTTTTTT	CSVTYGGAGGRSEEKLFF
TRBJ2-6	-	TRBV7-3	-	TGTGCCAGCAGCTCAGACGGAGGCTCTGGGGCCAACGTCCTGACTTTC	CASSSDGGSGANVLTF
TRBJ2-1	-	TRBV4-1	TRBD2	TGCGCCGGCAGCCAAATTCTAGGGGCGGGGGGGAATAATGAGCAGTTCTTC	CAGSQILGAGGNNEQFF
TRBJ1-2	-	TRBV6-5	-	TGTGCCAGCAGCGACCGGGGAGCCCTTAACTATGGCTACACCTTC	CASSDRGALNYGYTF
TRBJ2-4	-	TRBV4-2	TRBD2	TGTGCCAGCAGCCGCGGGACTAGCGGGGGGAAAAACATTCAGTACTTC	CASSRGTSGGKNIQYF
TRBJ2-5	-	TRBV29-1	TRBD1	TGCAGCGTCAGACAGGGAGAAGAGACCCAGTACTTC	CSVRQGEETQYF
TRBJ1-2	-	TRBV4-1	TRBD1	TGCGCCAGCAGCCAAGATCGGGCCAGGGGGGCAAACTATGGCTACACCTTC	CASSQDRARGANYGYTF